One and the same sample provided the 10 T cell receptor beta chains below, sequenced in a study of human T cells and chemical hapten exposure. The sample's time point: patch test 1, 2 weeks after DPC sensitization. This sample's treatment: therapeutic diphenylcyclopropenone sensitization with weekly scalp DPC. Each CDR3 protein gets one entry after TCRdb re-called the RACE reads with MiXCR. The data contain 370,000 or so distinct CDR3 sequences, around 5% of them singletons. This specimen consisted of whole blood, obtained in connection with sensitization to the hapten diphenylcyclopropenone (DPC). Receptor source: a woman aged 45-59 years with alopecia areata. Some clones in this sample may be carry-over from other donors' samples.

CDR3 bases: TGTGCCAGCAGCTCACCCCAAGGAGGGCCACGGTCTCAAGAGACCCAGTACTTC. Its protein is CASSSPQGGPRSQETQYF. The rearrangement links TRBV6-2 or TRBV6-3 to TRBJ2-5; a weak D match, TRBD2 (6 bases). This CDR3 has 18 amino acids. V was shortened by 6 bases and J by 2 bases, with 25 bases between the two germline ends. Germline assignment: CDR1 MNHEY and CDR2 SVGEGT.

The rearrangement links TRBV6-2 or TRBV6-3 to TRBJ2-4, with 9 bases that match TRBD1. CDR3 length: 18 amino acids. The V gene end was trimmed by 0 bases and the J gene end by 1 base; junction bases not matched to a gene: 7. CDR1 is MNHEY, CDR2 SVGEGT, per germline. As DNA, the CDR3 is TGTGCCAGCAGTTACTCCGACAGGGGGGCATCGGCCAAAAACATTCAGTACTTC. Protein product: CASSYSDRGASAKNIQYF.

This clonotype occurred many times. The chain uses TRBV20-1 and TRBJ1-5, with no clear D. Germline V gene sequence: CDR1 DFQATT, CDR2 SNEGSKA (reference sequence). The length of the CDR3 is 12 residues. V was clipped by 5 bases and J by 7 bases, with 12 bases between them. The DNA for the CDR3 is TGCAGTGCTGGCGAGAGGGAACAGCCCCAGCATTTT. It encodes CSAGEREQPQHF.

This clonotype was detected a few times. This chain uses TRBV2 with TRBJ2-1; D gene unclear. The germline CDR1 and CDR2 sequences are SNHLY and FYNNEI. This CDR3 region has 13 residues. V was shortened by 7 bases and J by 8 bases, with 15 bases between the two germline ends. The CDR3 nucleotides are TGTGCCAGCAAGGAAGACTCGATAGATGAGCAGTTCTTC. This gives the protein CASKEDSIDEQFF.

This clonotype came up a few times. The V call is TRBV27, the J call TRBJ2-7; 7 bases match TRBD2. After removal of 4 bases from V and 2 bases from J, the junction contained 2 bases not matched to a gene. The CDR3 has 13 amino acids. CDR1 is MNHEY and CDR2 is SMNVEV in the germline V gene (reference sequence). In DNA, the CDR3 is TGTGCCAGCAGTTGGGGGGGGGCCTACGAGCAGTACTTC. Its protein product is CASSWGGAYEQYF.

V gene TRBV28 combines with J gene TRBJ1-4; D call uncertain. The V gene's germline CDR1 is MDHEN and CDR2 SYDVKM. The CDR3 length is 14 residues. Trimming cost V 6 bases and J 7 bases, with 15 bases left between them. This CDR3 is CASSVRGGGEKLFF. CDR3 coding DNA: TGTGCCAGCAGCGTACGGGGAGGAGGTGAAAAACTGTTTTTT. The full variable domain, rest sourced from reference TRBV28 and TRBJ1-4, is DVKVTQSSRYLVKRTGEKVFLECVQDMDHENMFWYRQDPGLGLRLIYFSYDVKMKEKGDIPEGYSVSREKKERFSLILESASTNQTSMYLCASSVRGGGEKLFFGSGTQLSVL.

Many counts were recorded for this clonotype. The V and J genes are TRBV27 and TRBJ2-1; 13 bases match TRBD2. After removal of 9 bases from V and 2 bases from J, the junction contained 10 bases not matched to a gene. The CDR3 loop spans 17 amino acids. CDR1 MNHEY and CDR2 SMNVEV come from the germline V gene (reference sequence). DNA of the CDR3: TGTGCCAGTGGTGGACTAGCGGGAGAAAGGACCTACAATGAGCAGTTCTTC. This codes for CASGGLAGERTYNEQFF.

This clonotype has more than one count but fewer than ten. This sequence joins TRBV6-2 or TRBV6-3 and TRBJ2-5, with 11 bases matching TRBD2. Germline V lookup: CDR1 MNHEY, CDR2 SVGEGT. The CDR3 runs 14 residues. The V and J ends lost 8 bases and 5 bases, in that order; junction bases with no gene match: 7. CDR3 in DNA: TGTGCCAGCCAACTAGCGGGGGCAGTGGAGACCCAGTACTTC. Amino acids: CASQLAGAVETQYF.

This clonotype occurred a few times. The CDR3 here is CASSLRVDRGVLDNQPQHF. The CDR3 DNA reads TGCGCCAGCAGCTTGCGAGTCGACAGGGGAGTTTTAGACAATCAGCCCCAGCATTTT. This chain uses TRBV5-1 with TRBJ1-5; 8 bases match TRBD1. Germline CDR1 and CDR2: SGHRS and YFSETQ. CDR3 length equals 19 residues. V shed 1 base and J 3 bases; nucleotides not matched to a gene: 15.

This chain links TRBV4-3 with TRBJ1-4; D gene ambiguous. CDR3 size: 14 residues. V lost 1 base and J lost 8, with 11 bases in between. Germline CDR1 LGHNA, CDR2 YSLEER. In DNA, the CDR3 is TGCGCCAGCAGCCAAGCACGATCGAGGGAAAAACTGTTTTTT. It is translated as CASSQARSREKLFF.